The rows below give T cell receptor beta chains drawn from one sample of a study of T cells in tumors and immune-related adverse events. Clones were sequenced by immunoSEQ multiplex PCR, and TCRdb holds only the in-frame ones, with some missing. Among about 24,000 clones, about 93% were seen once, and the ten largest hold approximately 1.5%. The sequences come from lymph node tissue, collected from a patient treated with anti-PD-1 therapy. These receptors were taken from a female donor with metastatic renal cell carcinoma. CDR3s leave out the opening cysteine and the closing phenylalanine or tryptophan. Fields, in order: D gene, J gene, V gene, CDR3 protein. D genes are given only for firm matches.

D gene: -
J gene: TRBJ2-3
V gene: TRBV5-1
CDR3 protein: ASSPAGLDTQY

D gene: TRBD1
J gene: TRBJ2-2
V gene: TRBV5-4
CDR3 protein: ATYRRTGENTGELF

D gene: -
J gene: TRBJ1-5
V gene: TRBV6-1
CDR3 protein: ATQTGGSVQPQH

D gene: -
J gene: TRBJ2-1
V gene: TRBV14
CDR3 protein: ASSLSSGYNEQF

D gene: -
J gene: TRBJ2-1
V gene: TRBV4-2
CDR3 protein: ASSQVEGTYNEQF

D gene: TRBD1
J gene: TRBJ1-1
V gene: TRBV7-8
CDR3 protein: ASSHFPPRQGKNTEAF

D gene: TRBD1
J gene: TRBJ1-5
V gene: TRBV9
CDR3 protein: ASSVGQGYQPQH

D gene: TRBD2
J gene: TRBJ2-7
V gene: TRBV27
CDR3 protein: ASSQHSSGRPYEQY

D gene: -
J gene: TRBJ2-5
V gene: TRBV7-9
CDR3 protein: ASSLRDSYQETQY

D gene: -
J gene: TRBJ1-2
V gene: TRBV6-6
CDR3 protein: ASTTSAGNYGYT

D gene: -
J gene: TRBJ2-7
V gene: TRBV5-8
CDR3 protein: ASRGVGVDPN

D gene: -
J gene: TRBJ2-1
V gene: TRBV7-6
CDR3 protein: ASSQDFAPGNEQF

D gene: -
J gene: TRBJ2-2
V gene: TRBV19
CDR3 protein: ASSLLRATGELF

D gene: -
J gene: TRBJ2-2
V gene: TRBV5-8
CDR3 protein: ASSFDRGTGELF

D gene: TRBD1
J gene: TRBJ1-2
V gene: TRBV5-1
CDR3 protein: ASSLDGQGSSYT